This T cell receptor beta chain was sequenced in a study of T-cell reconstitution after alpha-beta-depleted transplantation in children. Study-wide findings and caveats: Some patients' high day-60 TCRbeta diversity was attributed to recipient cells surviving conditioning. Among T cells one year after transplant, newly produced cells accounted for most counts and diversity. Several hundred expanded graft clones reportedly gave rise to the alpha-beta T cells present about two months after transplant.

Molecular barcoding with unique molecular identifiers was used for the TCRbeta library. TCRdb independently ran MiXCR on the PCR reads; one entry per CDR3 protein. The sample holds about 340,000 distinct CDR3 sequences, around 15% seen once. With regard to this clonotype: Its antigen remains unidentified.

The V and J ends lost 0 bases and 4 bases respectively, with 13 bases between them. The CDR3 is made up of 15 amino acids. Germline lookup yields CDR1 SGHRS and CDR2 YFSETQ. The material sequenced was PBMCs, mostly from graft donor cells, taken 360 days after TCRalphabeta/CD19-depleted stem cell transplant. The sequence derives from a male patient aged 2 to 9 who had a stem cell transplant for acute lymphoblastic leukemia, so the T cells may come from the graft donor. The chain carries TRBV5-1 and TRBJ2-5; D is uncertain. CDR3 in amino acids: CASSLDPSVGETQYF. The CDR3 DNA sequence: TGCGCCAGCAGCTTGGACCCCTCAGTCGGAGAGACCCAGTACTTC.